These 28 T cell receptor beta chains were all obtained from the same sample, sequenced in a study of blood T cell repertoires in COVID-19. Generated by immunoSEQ multiplex PCR, the TCRdb table keeps only in-frame clones and is missing some. Of roughly 290,000 clones in the sample, 85% were seen once. Sample: peripheral blood. These receptors were obtained from a woman between 45 and 60 years old with active or convalescent COVID-19.

This clone has just a few counts. This chain links TRBV27 with TRBJ1-2; the D gene is possibly TRBD1 (6 bases). Germline CDR1 reads MNHEY; CDR2 reads SMNVEV (reference sequence). Trimming cost V 6 bases and J 0 bases, with 14 bases left between them. The CDR3 extends over 15 amino acids. The DNA of the CDR3 is TGTGCCAGCAGGCTCGGGGGGCACGCTAACTATGGCTACACCTTC. It codes for CASRLGGHANYGYTF.

The V gene is TRBV5-1, the J gene TRBJ1-1, with D possibly TRBD1 on 5 matching bases. The V end was cut by 4 bases, the J end by 8 bases, with 15 bases between. The CDR3 is 13 amino acids. Germline V gives CDR1 SGHRS, CDR2 YFSETQ. The CDR3 region is CASSQTAMIEAFF. The DNA for the CDR3 is TGCGCCAGCAGCCAGACAGCAATGATCGAAGCTTTCTTT.

The rearrangement joins TRBV19 to TRBJ2-2; unclear D gene. This CDR3 has 13 residues. V lost 6 bases and J lost 4, with 9 bases in between. Germline-derived CDR1 and CDR2 are LNHDA and SQIVND (reference sequence). This chain's CDR3 is CASRVGVTGELFF. In nucleotides, the CDR3 is TGTGCCAGTAGGGTGGGCGTCACCGGGGAGCTGTTTTTT.

CDR3 in amino acids: CASSTSASSYEQYF. The CDR3 DNA follows: TGTGCCAGCAGCACTAGCGCCAGCTCCTACGAGCAGTACTTC. This sequence joins TRBV6-5 and TRBJ2-7; 7 bases line up with TRBD2. The CDR3 extends over 14 amino acids. Germline V lookup: CDR1 MNHEY, CDR2 SVGAGI. The ends lost 6 bases at V and 0 bases at J; junction bases unmatched: 5.

This rearrangement joins TRBV4-1 to TRBJ2-7; perhaps TRBD2 as D (5 bases). CDR3 size: 14 residues. Germline-derived CDR1 and CDR2 are MGHRA and YSYEKL. Trimming took off 4 bases at V and 0 bases at J, with 10 bases between the two ends. CDR3 region: CASSPRRNSYEQYF. CDR3 coding DNA: TGCGCCAGCAGCCCGAGGAGGAACTCCTACGAGCAGTACTTC.

This clone was seen only once. V gene TRBV4-1 combines with J gene TRBJ2-7; TRBD2 agrees at 9 bases. Germline values: CDR1 MGHRA, CDR2 YSYEKL. V shed 3 bases, J shed 3 bases, and the junction held 9 bases outside the gene matches. The CDR3 has 16 residues. The CDR3 region has the DNA TGCGCCAGCAGCCACCCTGCGCGGGAGGGCCGCTACGAGCAGTACTTC. Its protein is CASSHPAREGRYEQYF.

The chain is built from TRBV5-6 and TRBJ1-2; tentatively, D is TRBD1 (5 bases). The CDR3 covers 15 residues. The germline V gene encodes CDR1 SGHDT and CDR2 YYEEEE. V was shortened by 4 bases and J by 1 base, with 14 bases between the two germline ends. CDR3 nucleotide sequence: TGTGCCAGCAGCACGGGTCGGGGGGTTAACTATGGCTACACCTTC. Protein: CASSTGRGVNYGYTF.

The CDR3 sequence: CASSLARGQGEAFF. The CDR3, as DNA: TGTGCCAGCAGCTTGGCTAGGGGACAGGGAGAAGCTTTCTTT. The rearrangement links TRBV7-2 to TRBJ1-1; 9 nucleotides line up with TRBD1. The germline CDR1 and CDR2 sequences are SGHTA and FQGNSA. CDR3 length: 14 residues. After removal of 3 bases from V and 8 bases from J, the junction contained 7 bases not matched to a gene.

The chain has TRBV29-1 and TRBJ1-2; TRBD1 matches 10 bases. J gave up 4 bases and V 6 bases, and 11 bases lay outside the gene matches. The length of the CDR3 is 15 residues. Germline loops: CDR1 SQVTM, CDR2 ANQGSEA. CDR3 DNA sequence: TGCAGCGTGACCGTCCCGGGACAGGGGCGCTATGGCTACACCTTC. Protein sequence: CSVTVPGQGRYGYTF.

The rearrangement uses TRBV28 and TRBJ1-2; D is unclear. The V and J ends lost 5 bases and 4 bases respectively, with 8 bases between them. Per the germline V gene, CDR1 is MDHEN and CDR2 is SYDVKM. The CDR3 runs 12 residues. Written as DNA, the CDR3 is TGTGCCAGCAGTCCTTACACCTATGGCTACACCTTC. Its translation is CASSPYTYGYTF.

The chain couples TRBV7-8 to TRBJ2-2, with a tentative D call TRBD1 (6 bases). The CDR3 totals 16 residues. CDR1 is SGHVS and CDR2 is FQNEAQ in the germline V gene. V lost 2 bases to trimming and J lost 7 bases, with 17 bases between them. The CDR3: CASSLMVGVGGGELFF. CDR3 in DNA: TGTGCCAGCAGCTTAATGGTGGGAGTAGGGGGCGGGGAGCTGTTTTTT.

J is TRBJ2-5 and V is TRBV19; 13 nucleotides align to TRBD2. The germline V gene encodes CDR1 LNHDA and CDR2 SQIVND (reference sequence). The CDR3 totals 16 residues. J was trimmed by 4 bases and V by 10 bases; bases with no gene match: 12. As DNA, the CDR3 is TGTGCCACCCGGACTAGCGGGAGAGTTCGGGGAGAGACCCAGTACTTC. Translation gives CATRTSGRVRGETQYF.

This chain links TRBV5-1 with TRBJ1-1; 9 positions agree with TRBD1. Germline lookup yields CDR1 SGHRS and CDR2 YFSETQ. The CDR3 loop spans 19 amino acids. The junction had 15 bases not matched to a gene; V was cut back by 2 bases and J by 1 base. CDR3 nucleotides: TGCGCCAGCAGCTTAAACCCCGACAGGGGGGGAACAAAGAACACTGAAGCTTTCTTT. Translated, it gives CASSLNPDRGGTKNTEAFF.

This clone was observed at least ten times. The genes are TRBV2 and TRBJ1-3; D ambiguous. Germline loops: CDR1 SNHLY, CDR2 FYNNEI. The CDR3 loop spans 14 amino acids. With 7 bases removed from V and 3 bases from J, the gap between germline ends came to 13 bases. In nucleotides, the CDR3 is TGTGCCAGCATCGGGGAATTTGTTGGAAACACCATATATTTT. Encoded protein: CASIGEFVGNTIYF.

The V and J genes are TRBV28 and TRBJ1-2; 12 nucleotides match TRBD1. J gave up 8 bases and V 7 bases, and 11 bases lay outside the gene matches. The CDR3 totals 15 residues. Germline-derived CDR1 and CDR2 are MDHEN and SYDVKM. CDR3 sequence reads: CASTPRGQGARGYTF. The CDR3 nucleotides are TGTGCCAGCACCCCTCGGGGACAGGGGGCGAGGGGCTACACCTTC.

The genes are TRBV13 and TRBJ2-5, with D possibly matching TRBD1 (6 bases). Germline CDR1 PRHDT, CDR2 FYEKMQ (reference sequence). The CDR3 length is 12 residues. The ends were cut back, 0 bases at V and 7 bases at J, with 6 bases in the middle. The CDR3 sequence: CASSLGDRTQYF. CDR3 in DNA: TGTGCCAGCAGCTTAGGGGACAGGACCCAGTACTTC.

This clone was seen a single time. This chain's CDR3 is CASSQVRGGTNEKLFF. The CDR3 nucleotides are TGTGCCAGCAGCCAAGTGAGAGGTGGAACTAATGAAAAACTGTTTTTT. The chain employs TRBV3-1 (or the pseudogene TRBV3-2) and TRBJ1-4; D not resolved. Trimming removed 1 base from V and 1 base from J, with 10 bases in between. The CDR3 is made up of 16 amino acids. Germline CDR1 and CDR2: LGHDT and YNNKEL (reference sequence).

V is TRBV10-2 and J is TRBJ1-4; D may be TRBD1 (6 bases). Trimming left V 5 bases short and J 0 bases short, with 13 bases between. Per germline, CDR1 WSHSY and CDR2 SAAADI. CDR3 size: 16 residues. The CDR3 DNA reads TGCGCCAGCAGTCTCGGACAGATTGCAACTAATGAAAAACTGTTTTTT. Translated: CASSLGQIATNEKLFF.

The rearrangement links TRBV5-1 to TRBJ1-1, with TRBD1 identical over 7 bases. V dropped 1 base and J dropped 6; count of bases not matched to a gene: 6. Germline CDR1 reads SGHRS; CDR2 reads YFSETQ. CDR3 length: 14 residues. The CDR3 protein is CASSLLKTGAEAFF. In nucleotides, the CDR3 is TGCGCCAGCAGCTTGCTTAAAACAGGGGCTGAAGCTTTCTTT.

The chain links TRBV19 to TRBJ2-5, with 9 bases that match TRBD2. V dropped 4 bases and J dropped 5; count of bases not matched to a gene: 2. The germline V gene has CDR1 LNHDA and CDR2 SQIVND (reference sequence). The CDR3 extends over 13 amino acids. In DNA form, the CDR3 reads TGTGCCAGTAGTAGAGGACTAGCGGAGACCCAGTACTTC. Translating it yields CASSRGLAETQYF.

The chain couples TRBV11-2 to TRBJ1-5; D is perhaps TRBD1 (6 bases). Germline assignment: CDR1 SGHAT and CDR2 FQNNGV. The CDR3 covers 15 residues. V was shortened by 1 base and J by 8 bases, with 15 bases between the two germline ends. CDR3 residues: CASSLAGVAVEPQHF. The CDR3 nucleotides read TGTGCCAGCAGCTTAGCAGGGGTTGCTGTAGAGCCCCAGCATTTT. The whole variable domain, filled in from reference TRBV11-2 and TRBJ1-5, reads EAGVAQSPRYKIIEKRQSVAFWCNPISGHATLYWYQQILGQGPKLLIQFQNNGVVDDSQLPKDRFSAERLKGVDSTLKIQPAKLEDSAVYLCASSLAGVAVEPQHFGDGTRLSIL.

This chain joins TRBV6-5 and TRBJ2-3, with no clear D. Trimming removed 6 bases at V and 2 bases at J, with 12 bases between. There are 14 residues in the CDR3. The germline CDR1 and CDR2 sequences are MNHEY and SVGAGI. CDR3 sequence (DNA): TGTGCCAGCAGCCCCTACGGGTCCACAGATACGCAGTATTTT. It is translated as CASSPYGSTDTQYF.

The V and J genes are TRBV28 and TRBJ2-2; D unclear. Germline CDR1 reads MDHEN; CDR2 reads SYDVKM. Trimming took off 7 bases at V and 1 base at J, with 7 bases between the two ends. CDR3 length: 13 residues. CDR3 region: CASNAENTGELFF. In nucleotides, the CDR3 is TGTGCCAGCAACGCGGAGAACACCGGGGAGCTGTTTTTT.

J is TRBJ2-7 and V is TRBV18; no definite D call. The V end was cut by 6 bases, the J end by 0 bases, with 12 bases between. The CDR3 is made up of 14 amino acids. Germline assignment: CDR1 KGHSH and CDR2 LQKENI. CDR3 nucleotide sequence: TGTGCCAGCTCCCCTAGTTTCCCCTCCTACGAGCAGTACTTC. This codes for CASSPSFPSYEQYF.

This clone appeared a few times. The chain has TRBV5-1 and TRBJ2-7; 9 bases agree with TRBD1. V was pared by 4 bases and J by 4 bases, with 9 bases of the junction left unmatched. The V gene's germline CDR1 is SGHRS and CDR2 YFSETQ. This CDR3 has 15 residues. Here the CDR3 DNA reads TGCGCCAGCAGCGCGGGGACAGGGCCCCAGTACGAGCAGTACTTC. This sequence encodes CASSAGTGPQYEQYF.

CDR3: CASSLDPSGTPYNEQFF. The CDR3, as DNA: TGTGCCAGCAGCTTAGATCCGAGCGGGACGCCCTACAATGAGCAGTTCTTC. This sequence joins TRBV11-2 and TRBJ2-1; 7 nucleotides match TRBD2. CDR3 size: 17 residues. Germline V lookup: CDR1 SGHAT, CDR2 FQNNGV. V lost 0 bases to trimming and J lost 2 bases; unmatched junction nucleotides: 7.

The gene calls are TRBV11-3 and TRBJ2-2; D perhaps matches TRBD2 (5 bases). The CDR3 is made up of 16 amino acids. V was shortened by 5 bases and J by 0 bases, with 13 bases between the two germline ends. Germline CDR1 SGHNT, CDR2 YENEEA. CDR3 protein: CASSPWSGANTGELFF. For the CDR3, the DNA is TGTGCCAGCAGCCCATGGAGCGGAGCGAACACCGGGGAGCTGTTTTTT.

The chain uses TRBV6-1 and TRBJ1-2; 9 nucleotides match TRBD1. The V gene's germline CDR1 is MNHNS and CDR2 SASEGT. J lost 7 bases, V lost 3 bases, and 15 bases had no gene match. The CDR3 totals 17 residues. CDR3 in amino acids: CASSDSPGQGFWSGYTF. CDR3 coding DNA: TGTGCCAGCAGTGATTCCCCGGGACAGGGTTTTTGGAGTGGCTACACCTTC.